The clone carrying this T cell receptor beta chain has just one count. TCRdb's copy holds only in-frame clones and misses some; the assay was immunoSEQ multiplex PCR. The repertoire includes 130,000 or so clones, around 80% of them detected once, and 2.4% sits in the top ten. Living in about two dozen US areas, the participants were between roughly 18 and 90 years of age. Categorization into cohorts depended on clinical history that participants reported. These data are taken from a study of blood T cell repertoires in COVID-19. Across the study: Samples came from the United States, Italy and Spain, spanning acute and convalescent COVID-19. From T cells, B-cell-depleted T cells, or PBMCs came the material, which was cDNA or gDNA.

The CDR3 covers 14 residues. V lost 1 base and J lost 4; bases outside the gene matches: 3. Germline values: CDR1 SGHRS, CDR2 YFSETQ. This clonotype was sampled from a man in his forties with acute COVID-19. The chain uses TRBV5-1 and TRBJ2-7; 9 positions agree with TRBD2. Sequenced: PBMCs or T cells enriched from blood (not recorded which). CDR3 residues: CASSLNSGSYEQYF. The DNA of the CDR3 is TGCGCCAGCAGCTTGAATAGCGGGAGTTACGAGCAGTACTTC.